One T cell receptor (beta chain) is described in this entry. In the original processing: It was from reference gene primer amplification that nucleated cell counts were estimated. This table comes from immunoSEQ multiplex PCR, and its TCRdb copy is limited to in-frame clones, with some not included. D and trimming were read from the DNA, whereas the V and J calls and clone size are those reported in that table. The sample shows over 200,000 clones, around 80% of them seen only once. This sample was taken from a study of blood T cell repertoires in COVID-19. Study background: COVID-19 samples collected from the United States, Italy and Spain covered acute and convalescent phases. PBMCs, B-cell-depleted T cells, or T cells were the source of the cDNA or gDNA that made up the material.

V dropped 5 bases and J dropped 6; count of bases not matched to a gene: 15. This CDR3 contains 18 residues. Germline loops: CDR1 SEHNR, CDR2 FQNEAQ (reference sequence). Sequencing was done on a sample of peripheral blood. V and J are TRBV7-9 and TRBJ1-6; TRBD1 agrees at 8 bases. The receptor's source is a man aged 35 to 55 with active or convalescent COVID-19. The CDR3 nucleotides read TGTGCCAGCAGCCAAAGACCAGGACAGGGATCGGTTAATTCACCCCTCCACTTT. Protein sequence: CASSQRPGQGSVNSPLHF.